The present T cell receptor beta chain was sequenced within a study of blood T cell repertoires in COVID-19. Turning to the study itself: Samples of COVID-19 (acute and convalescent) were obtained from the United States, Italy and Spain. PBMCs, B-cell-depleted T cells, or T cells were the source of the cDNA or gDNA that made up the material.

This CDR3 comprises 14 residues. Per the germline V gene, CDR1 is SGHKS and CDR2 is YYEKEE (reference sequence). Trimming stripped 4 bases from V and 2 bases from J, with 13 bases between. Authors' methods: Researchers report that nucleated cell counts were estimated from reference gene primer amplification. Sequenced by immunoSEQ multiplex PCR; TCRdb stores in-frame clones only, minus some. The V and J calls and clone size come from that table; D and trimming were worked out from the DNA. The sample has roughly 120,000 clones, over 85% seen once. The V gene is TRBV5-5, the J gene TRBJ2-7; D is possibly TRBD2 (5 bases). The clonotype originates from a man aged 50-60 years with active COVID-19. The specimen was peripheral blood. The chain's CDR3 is CASSPREEAYEQYV. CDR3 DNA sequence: TGTGCCAGCAGCCCACGGGAAGAAGCCTACGAGCAGTACGTC.